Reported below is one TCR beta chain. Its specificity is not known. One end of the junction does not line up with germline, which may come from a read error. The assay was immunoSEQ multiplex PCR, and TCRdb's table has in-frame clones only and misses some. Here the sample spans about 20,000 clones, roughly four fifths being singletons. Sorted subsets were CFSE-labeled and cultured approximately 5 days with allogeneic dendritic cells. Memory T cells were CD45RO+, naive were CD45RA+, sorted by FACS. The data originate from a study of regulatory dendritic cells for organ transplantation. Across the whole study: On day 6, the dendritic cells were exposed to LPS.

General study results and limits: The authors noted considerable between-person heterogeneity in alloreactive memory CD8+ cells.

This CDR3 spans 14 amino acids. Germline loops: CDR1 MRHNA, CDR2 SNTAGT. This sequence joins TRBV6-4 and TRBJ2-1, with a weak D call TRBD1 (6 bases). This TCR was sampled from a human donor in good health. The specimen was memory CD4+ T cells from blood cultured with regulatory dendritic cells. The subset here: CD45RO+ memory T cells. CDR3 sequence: CATSRSRDINEQFF. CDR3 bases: TGTGCCACCAGTCGATCCCGGGACATCAATGAGCAGTTCTTC.